This record covers a single TCR beta chain. The data originate from a study of blood T cell repertoires in COVID-19. Overall study: COVID-19 samples, acute and convalescent, were from the United States, Italy and Spain. Sample material is recorded as cDNA or gDNA derived from T cells, B-cell-depleted T cells, or PBMCs.

TCRdb keeps only in-frame clones here, not all; method: immunoSEQ multiplex PCR. The data show around 250,000 clones, around 86% seen once. CDR3 length equals 15 residues. The J segment lost 3 bases and the V segment lost 4 bases, leaving 4 bases of the junction unmatched. CDR1 is MDHEN, CDR2 SYDVKM, per germline. The participants were between about 18 and 100 years old and came from about two dozen US areas. Sequenced input: PBMCs or T cells enriched from blood (not recorded which). The TCR was taken from a young man who had recovered from COVID-19. The chain uses TRBV28 and TRBJ1-5; 9 bases are shared with TRBD1. CDR3 bases: TGTGCCAGCAGTTCGGGACAGGGCCACAATCAGCCCCAGCATTTT. Its protein is CASSSGQGHNQPQHF.